This T cell receptor beta chain was documented in a study of vaccination effects on CD4 cells after COVID-19. About the study: With the ViraFEST assay, the study expanded antigen-specific CD4+ T cells using viral peptide pools, then sequenced them. About 2 million PBMC were seeded per well and grown in the presence of about 10 IU/ml IL-2 and about 10 ug/ml peptides.

This clone was seen a single time. Its antigen is still unknown. Germline CDR1 reads SNHLY; CDR2 reads FYNNEI. The CDR3 sequence is 15 residues long. V was shortened by 3 bases and J by 4 bases, with 14 bases between the two germline ends. Generated by immunoSEQ multiplex PCR, the TCRdb table keeps only in-frame clones and is missing some. Of more than 35,000 clones in the sample, 55% to 80% were seen once. It was after approximately 11 days of culture that CD4+ T cells were isolated. Prior SARS-CoV-2 infection was absent in the vaccine recipients, as shown by negative nucleocapsid antibodies. Half-medium exchanges with IL-2 medium took place on days 3 and 7.

The V call is TRBV2, the J call TRBJ2-3; either TRBD1 or TRBD2 may supply D (6 bases each). The receptor was isolated from a human donor who received a COVID-19 vaccine. Sequencing was performed on CD4+ T cells from PBMCs cultured without peptide, taken before COVID-19 vaccination. This CDR3 reads CASSDRWRGADTQYF. DNA of the CDR3: TGTGCCAGCAGTGACAGGTGGAGGGGGGCAGATACGCAGTATTTT.